The 29 T cell receptor beta chains below all came from one sample that was sequenced in a study of T cell responses to AZD1222 COVID-19 vaccine. Using immunoSEQ multiplex PCR, the repertoire was profiled, and TCRdb retains in-frame clones only, with some absent. The table lists 85,000 to 120,000 clones, around 90% of them singletons, with less than 10% in the top ten. This specimen was peripheral blood, taken 28 days after the second AZD1222 dose. All receptors derive from an adult who received the AZD1222 COVID-19 vaccine.

The chain uses TRBV5-1 and TRBJ2-1, with D possibly matching TRBD2 (7 bases). The CDR3 extends over 15 amino acids. Germline-derived CDR1 and CDR2 are SGHRS and YFSETQ. V was clipped by 6 bases and J by 9 bases, with 22 bases between them. DNA of the CDR3: TGCGCCAGCACTGTCGGGGGGCCGCTACAGACTGAGCAGTTCTTC. As protein: CASTVGGPLQTEQFF.

The chain employs TRBV5-8 and TRBJ2-7; 7 bases fit TRBD1. CDR3 length: 14 residues. Germline V gene lookup returns CDR1 SGHTS and CDR2 YDEGEE. V shed 7 bases and J 6 bases; nucleotides not matched to a gene: 13. The CDR3 sequence is CASYSKTGPPEQYF. The CDR3 DNA reads TGTGCCAGCTACTCAAAGACAGGGCCCCCCGAGCAGTACTTC.

This clone was seen only once. This chain uses TRBV11-3 with TRBJ2-5; no definite D call. Trimming left V 4 bases short and J 2 bases short, with 11 bases between. This CDR3 is 14 amino acids long. The germline gives CDR1 SGHNT, CDR2 YENEEA. The CDR3 nucleotides read TGTGCCAGCAGCTCATCGGACCATCAAGAGACCCAGTACTTC. It translates to CASSSSDHQETQYF.

The V and J genes are TRBV7-2 and TRBJ2-2; 10 bases agree with TRBD1. J was trimmed by 5 bases and V by 5 bases; bases with no gene match: 5. The CDR3 totals 15 residues. Germline V gene sequence: CDR1 SGHTA, CDR2 FQGNSA. CDR3 sequence reads: CASSETGQGTGELFF. The CDR3 DNA is TGTGCCAGCAGCGAAACGGGACAGGGGACCGGGGAGCTGTTTTTT.

V usage is TRBV29-1 and J usage is TRBJ1-2; D gene ambiguous. Between the trimmed V and J ends, which lost 7 bases and 1 base, there was a span of 16 bases. Germline values: CDR1 SQVTM, CDR2 ANQGSEA. This CDR3 comprises 14 residues. Here the CDR3 reads CSAPGESINYGYTF. For the CDR3, the DNA is TGCAGCGCTCCCGGGGAGAGTATTAACTATGGCTACACCTTC.

With regard to this clone: This specimen includes other DNA sequences encoding the same CDR3. J is TRBJ1-5 and V is TRBV12-3 or TRBV12-4, with D uncertain. The CDR3 is 12 amino acids. V lost 3 bases and J lost 7, with 7 bases in between. The chain's CDR3 is CASSFSSQPQHF. The DNA for the CDR3 is TGTGCCAGCAGTTTTAGTAGCCAGCCCCAGCATTTT.

This clone has only one observation. The genes are TRBV28 and TRBJ2-7; D remains unclear. The V gene's germline CDR1 is MDHEN and CDR2 SYDVKM. The CDR3 has 12 amino acids. Trimming removed 5 bases at V and 12 bases at J, with 17 bases between. CDR3 protein: CASSPSLQRSYF. In DNA form, the CDR3 reads TGTGCCAGCAGTCCCTCGCTACAGAGGTCGTACTTC.

This clone was counted only a few times. The V and J genes are TRBV7-9 and TRBJ1-1; TRBD1 might be the D (5 bases). Germline-derived CDR1 and CDR2 are SEHNR and FQNEAQ (reference sequence). This CDR3 is built from 14 residues. V was pared by 5 bases and J by 1 base, with 11 bases between. The CDR3 sequence: CASSPEGQNTEAFF. The CDR3 coding sequence is TGTGCCAGCAGCCCGGAAGGACAGAACACTGAAGCTTTCTTT. Combining the CDR3 with reference TRBV7-9 and TRBJ1-1 gives the whole variable domain DTGVSQNPRHKITKRGQNVTFRCDPISEHNRLYWYRQTLGQGPEFLTYFQNEAQLEKSRLLSDRFSAERPKGSFSTLEIQRTEQGDSAMYLCASSPEGQNTEAFFGQGTRLTVV.

The chain's CDR3 is CSASERGAYSNQPQHF. The CDR3, as DNA: TGCAGTGCTAGTGAGCGGGGAGCCTATAGCAATCAGCCCCAGCATTTT. This chain joins TRBV20-1 and TRBJ1-5; D remains unclear. This CDR3 is built from 16 residues. Germline V gene sequence: CDR1 DFQATT, CDR2 SNEGSKA (reference sequence). Between the trimmed V and J ends, which lost 3 bases and 0 bases, there was a span of 15 bases.

This chain uses TRBV4-3 with TRBJ1-1; perhaps TRBD1 as D (5 bases). V lost 3 bases, J lost 1 base, and 9 bases lay in between. Germline values: CDR1 LGHNA, CDR2 YSLEER. The CDR3 contains 14 residues. In DNA form, the CDR3 reads TGCGCCAGCAGCCAGGGACGGCCGAACACTGAAGCTTTCTTT. Protein sequence: CASSQGRPNTEAFF.

The sample holds a few counts of this clone. This sequence joins TRBV5-4 and TRBJ1-2, with a weak D call TRBD1 (6 bases). Trimming cost V 4 bases and J 4 bases, with 14 bases left between them. This CDR3 contains 14 residues. The germline V gene encodes CDR1 SGHNT and CDR2 YYREEE (reference sequence). The CDR3 nucleotides are TGTGCCAGCAGCCCTACCCGGGGGCCCTATGGCTACACCTTC. Translating it yields CASSPTRGPYGYTF.

The V call is TRBV19, the J call TRBJ2-5; D uncertain. Per germline, CDR1 LNHDA and CDR2 SQIVND (reference sequence). With 1 base removed from V and 4 bases from J, the gap between germline ends came to 16 bases. The CDR3 extends over 16 amino acids. Here the CDR3 DNA reads TGTGCCAGTAGTATAGGAGGCCGACCCTGGCCAGAGACCCAGTACTTC. This gives the protein CASSIGGRPWPETQYF. The full variable domain, with the rest looked up from reference TRBV19 and TRBJ2-5, is DGGITQSPKYLFRKEGQNVTLSCEQNLNHDAMYWYRQDPGQGLRLIYYSQIVNDFQKGDIAEGYSVSREKKESFPLTVTSAQKNPTAFYLCASSIGGRPWPETQYFGPGTRLLVL.

This sequence joins TRBV18 and TRBJ2-1; D perhaps matches TRBD2 (6 bases). Germline CDR1 is KGHSH and CDR2 is LQKENI. Trimming shortened V by 6 bases and J by 7 bases, and 16 bases separated the two germline ends. This CDR3 is 14 amino acids long. The CDR3 nucleotides are TGTGCCAGCTCCTTAGCGGAGACGGAGAATGAGCAGTTCTTC. As protein: CASSLAETENEQFF.

J is TRBJ1-6 and V is TRBV7-8, with D possibly matching TRBD1 (6 bases). Germline assignment: CDR1 SGHVS and CDR2 FQNEAQ. There are 15 residues in the CDR3. V was pared by 5 bases and J by 0 bases, with 8 bases between. The chain's CDR3 is CASSTGSSYNSPLHF. CDR3 bases: TGTGCCAGCAGCACAGGGAGCTCCTATAATTCACCCCTCCACTTT.

The chain couples TRBV18 to TRBJ1-5, with TRBD1 matching over 10 bases. Germline CDR1 and CDR2: KGHSH and LQKENI. Trimming at V came to 3 bases and at J to 4 bases, leaving 9 bases not matched to a gene. The CDR3 is made up of 17 amino acids. CDR3 bases: TGTGCCAGCTCACCCTCCCGGGACAGGGGAGGGAATCAGCCCCAGCATTTT. Translation: CASSPSRDRGGNQPQHF.

This clone was seen only once. V usage is TRBV7-9 and J usage is TRBJ1-2, with D possibly TRBD1 on 6 matching bases. From germline, CDR1 is SEHNR and CDR2 FQNEAQ (reference sequence). V shed 4 bases and J shed 0 bases, with 12 bases lying between them. CDR3 length: 15 amino acids. Here the CDR3 reads CASSSGQLPNYGYTF. DNA for the CDR3: TGTGCCAGCAGCTCTGGACAGCTTCCTAACTATGGCTACACCTTC.

The genes are TRBV18 and TRBJ2-5, with D unresolved. Germline V lookup: CDR1 KGHSH, CDR2 LQKENI. The length of the CDR3 is 13 residues. The V end was cut by 4 bases, the J end by 2 bases, with 8 bases between. Written as DNA, the CDR3 is TGTGCCAGCTCACTAGGAATGCAAGAGACCCAGTACTTC. Protein sequence: CASSLGMQETQYF.

The chain employs TRBV9 and TRBJ1-3, with a tentative D call TRBD1 (6 bases). The germline CDR1 and CDR2 sequences are SGDLS and YYNGEE. V was cut by 3 bases and J by 8 bases, with 27 bases left in between. This CDR3 has 18 amino acids. CDR3 protein: CASSGSSGAGWLRDTIYF. In nucleotides, the CDR3 is TGTGCCAGCAGCGGGAGCTCAGGGGCAGGGTGGCTTAGGGACACCATATATTTT.

The rearrangement joins TRBV27 to TRBJ2-1, with 8 bases that match TRBD2. Germline CDR1 MNHEY, CDR2 SMNVEV (reference sequence). V dropped 3 bases and J dropped 0; count of bases not matched to a gene: 7. This CDR3 spans 17 amino acids. CDR3 sequence (DNA): TGTGCCAGCAGTTTTTCTGCGGGGGGCCTCTCCTACAATGAGCAGTTCTTC. Translated, it gives CASSFSAGGLSYNEQFF.

The chain carries TRBV19 and TRBJ1-2, with a possible D match to TRBD1 (6 bases). The V gene lost 5 bases and the J gene lost 8 bases, with 21 bases spanning the gap. CDR3 length equals 15 residues. Germline assignment: CDR1 LNHDA and CDR2 SQIVND (reference sequence). CDR3 coding DNA: TGTGCCAGTAGTCCAAATACAGGGACGGGGAGCGGCTACACCTTC. Translated, it gives CASSPNTGTGSGYTF.

This clone has just one count. This chain uses TRBV10-3 with TRBJ1-1; D not certain. CDR1 is ENHRY, CDR2 SYGVKD, per germline. V lost 2 bases and J lost 0, with 16 bases in between. This CDR3 is 17 amino acids long. This CDR3 reads CAISERVVQRMNTEAFF. The CDR3 DNA is TGTGCCATCAGTGAGCGGGTAGTACAGAGAATGAACACTGAAGCTTTCTTT.

V usage is TRBV5-1 and J usage is TRBJ1-4; D might be TRBD1 (6 bases). This CDR3 spans 14 amino acids. Germline-derived CDR1 and CDR2 are SGHRS and YFSETQ. V was trimmed by 6 bases and J by 8 bases, leaving 17 bases between them. CDR3 in DNA: TGCGCCAGCAATAGTGGGACATTGGAAGAAAAACTGTTTTTT. Its translation is CASNSGTLEEKLFF.

The CDR3 bases are TGCAGCGTAAACAGTGGGGGATCGAACACCGGGGAGCTGTTTTTT. It specifies CSVNSGGSNTGELFF. This chain links TRBV29-1 with TRBJ2-2, with D possibly being TRBD1 or TRBD2 (5 bases each). V lost 6 bases and J lost 0, with 14 bases in between. The germline V gene encodes CDR1 SQVTM and CDR2 ANQGSEA. The CDR3 extends over 15 amino acids.

The CDR3 spells CASSPTGGTEQYF. In DNA form, the CDR3 reads TGTGCCAGCTCACCCACTGGGGGTACCGAGCAGTACTTC. This rearrangement joins TRBV18 to TRBJ2-7; D is perhaps TRBD1 or TRBD2 (5 bases each). The ends were cut back, 3 bases at V and 6 bases at J, with 12 bases in the middle. Germline values: CDR1 KGHSH, CDR2 LQKENI. The CDR3 extends over 13 amino acids.

J is TRBJ1-5 and V is TRBV7-8; unclear D gene. The CDR3 runs 15 residues. Between the trimmed V and J ends, which lost 5 bases and 2 bases, there was a span of 13 bases. From germline, CDR1 is SGHVS and CDR2 FQNEAQ. The CDR3 is CASSPAGTGNQPQHF. CDR3 coding DNA: TGTGCCAGCAGCCCCGCGGGTACGGGCAATCAGCCCCAGCATTTT.

The CDR3 region has the DNA TGTGCCAGCAGTGGGAGGGGGCTAGGCTATAAGGCCTACGAGCAGTACTTC. Translating gives CASSGRGLGYKAYEQYF. The rearrangement joins TRBV25-1 to TRBJ2-7; D is perhaps TRBD1 (7 bases). Germline values: CDR1 MGHDK, CDR2 SYGVNS. Trimming pared 4 bases from V and 2 bases from J, leaving 21 bases between. The CDR3 length is 17 residues.

The chain combines TRBV6-2 or TRBV6-3 with TRBJ1-2, with a tentative D call TRBD1 (6 bases). Germline lookup yields CDR1 MNHEY and CDR2 SVGEGT. This CDR3 has 15 residues. V lost 4 bases, J lost 8 bases, and 20 bases lay in between. The CDR3 sequence is CASSSTTTGLGGYTF. As DNA, the CDR3 is TGTGCCAGCAGTTCAACTACAACAGGGCTTGGCGGCTACACCTTC.

This chain joins TRBV11-1 and TRBJ2-7; D perhaps matches TRBD1 (6 bases). The CDR3 spans 12 residues. The germline V gene has CDR1 SGHAT and CDR2 FQDESV (reference sequence). The germline V and J ends were trimmed by 5 bases and 3 bases, with 8 bases remaining between them. For the CDR3, the DNA is TGTGCCAGCAGCGCACAGGGCTACGAGCAGTACTTC. Protein product: CASSAQGYEQYF.

The V and J genes are TRBV5-5 and TRBJ2-3, with a tentative D call TRBD2 (6 bases). Germline V gives CDR1 SGHKS, CDR2 YYEKEE (reference sequence). The CDR3 sequence is 17 residues long. The V gene lost 0 bases and the J gene lost 0 bases, with 14 bases spanning the gap. The CDR3 region is CASSLAGDSFSTDTQYF. CDR3 DNA sequence: TGTGCCAGCAGCTTGGCCGGGGACTCCTTTAGCACAGATACGCAGTATTTT.